This entry describes one TCR beta chain. Its target is unknown. The data belong to a study of OX40 agonist ivuxolimab in advanced cancers. At the level of the study: The diagnoses of dose-escalation patients were hepatocellular carcinoma, melanoma, renal cell or head and neck cancer.

CDR3 length equals 14 residues. Germline loops: CDR1 SQVTM, CDR2 ANQGSEA. V gave up 1 base and J gave up 1 base, with 10 bases separating them. General study points: Patients with a partial response at 0.1-3.0 mg/kg had among the lowest clonal expansion.

Profiled with immunoSEQ multiplex PCR; TCRdb holds only in-frame clones, not every one. The sample contains roughly 48,000 clones, roughly nine tenths of which appear only once. This rearrangement joins TRBV29-1 to TRBJ1-1; no firm D call. This specimen was CD4+ or CD8+ T cells sorted from blood, taken in a trial of the OX40 agonist ivuxolimab. This TCR was recovered from an adult with an advanced solid tumor such as melanoma, head and neck, liver or kidney cancer. DNA of the CDR3: TGCAGCGTTGAAGGGAAGTATTGGAACACTGAAGCTTTCTTT. This encodes CSVEGKYWNTEAFF. The full variable domain, completed using reference TRBV29-1 and TRBJ1-1, is SAVISQKPSRDICQRGTSLTIQCQVDSQVTMMFWYRQQPGQSLTLIATANQGSEATYESGFVIDKFPISRPNLTFSTLTVSNMSPEDSSIYLCSVEGKYWNTEAFFGQGTRLTVV.